This is a list of T cell receptor beta chains from one sample in a study of CD8 T cells in Susac syndrome. MiXCR was run by TCRdb on the immunoSEQ multiplex PCR reads, yielding one entry per CDR3 protein. This sample has about 120,000 distinct CDR3 sequences, with roughly 94% found just once. The sample consisted of CD4+ T cells from PBMCs. All receptors come from a human donor with multiple sclerosis. The CDR3 runs from the conserved cysteine through the conserved F or W. The D gene is left open where the match is weak. For some rows the clone size is stated as once, few or many, or as a class when expanded; others skip it.

CDR3 DNA | CDR3 protein | clone size | V gene | D gene | J gene
TGTGCCAGCAGCTTAGGTTCAGAGCTCTATGGCTACACCTTC | CASSLGSELYGYTF | . | TRBV7-9 | . | TRBJ1-2
TGTGCCAGCAGGAGTCGTGAAAAACTGTTTTTT | CASRSREKLFF | . | TRBV12-3/TRBV12-4 | . | TRBJ1-4
TGTGCCTCCTCCGGAACAGGAGGATATGGCTACACCTTC | CASSGTGGYGYTF | . | TRBV30 | . | TRBJ1-2
TGCAGCTCCTCGGGACTAGCGGATTTTAATGAGCAGTTCTTC | CSSSGLADFNEQFF | . | TRBV29-1 | TRBD2 | TRBJ2-1
TGTGCCAGCAGTCCACAGGGGCTGCCGAGTTTAAACACTGAAGCTTTCTTT | CASSPQGLPSLNTEAFF | . | TRBV12-3/TRBV12-4 | TRBD1 | TRBJ1-1
TGTGCCAGCAGTCACGTCGGGGGGACTAGCGGGAACGAGCAGTACTTC | CASSHVGGTSGNEQYF | . | TRBV3-1 | TRBD2 | TRBJ2-7
TGCGCCAGCAGCTCGGGGTCTAGCGGAGTCAATGAGCAGTTCTTC | CASSSGSSGVNEQFF | . | TRBV5-1 | TRBD2 | TRBJ2-1
TGTGCCAGCACCACTTCAGCTGGGGCCAACGTCCTGACTTTC | CASTTSAGANVLTF | . | TRBV5-4 | . | TRBJ2-6
TGCGCCAGCAGTGAAGCCAGCGGGAAGCGCGAGCAGTACTTC | CASSEASGKREQYF | . | TRBV10-1 | TRBD2 | TRBJ2-7
TGTGCCAGCAGTGAAGCACCGGGGTCTTATCAGCCCCAGCATTTT | CASSEAPGSYQPQHF | . | TRBV6-1 | . | TRBJ1-5
TGTGCCAGCAGTACCACAGATAACTATGGCTACACCTTC | CASSTTDNYGYTF | . | TRBV12-3/TRBV12-4 | . | TRBJ1-2
TGTGCCAGCAGTGTACAGCAAAACACCATATATTTT | CASSVQQNTIYF | . | TRBV12-3/TRBV12-4 | . | TRBJ1-3
TGCAGTGCTAGAGATTCTAGCGGGAGAGGGAACACCGGGGAGCTGTTTTTT | CSARDSSGRGNTGELFF | . | TRBV20-1 | TRBD2 | TRBJ2-2
TGTGCCAGCAGCCTCCGGAGCGGAGGGAACACCGGGGAGCTGTTTTTT | CASSLRSGGNTGELFF | once | TRBV5-4 | . | TRBJ2-2
TGTGCCAGCAGTTCTTATGCGACCTACGAGCAGTACTTC | CASSSYATYEQYF | . | TRBV12-3/TRBV12-4 | . | TRBJ2-7
TGTGCCAGCAGCCAAGCCTCGGACCCCCCCTACGAGCAGTACTTC | CASSQASDPPYEQYF | . | TRBV4-2 | . | TRBJ2-7
TGTGCCAGCAGTCGACAGGATGGGGGCTACACCTTC | CASSRQDGGYTF | . | TRBV27 | . | TRBJ1-2
TGTGCCAGCAGCTTGGGTTTACAAGAGACCCAGTACTTC | CASSLGLQETQYF | . | TRBV5-4 | . | TRBJ2-5